This T cell receptor beta chain was recovered during a study of shared clonotypes between healthy human individuals. CD45RO-negative, CCR7-positively selected cells formed the naive CD8 fraction, excluding terminally differentiated effector memory CD45RA+ cells. HIV-negative, healthy adults without recent acute infections or vaccinations were the donors. The assay used deep level. Assay used: immunoSEQ multiplex PCR; TCRdb lists only in-frame clones, some missing. The sample consists of hundreds of thousands of clones, approximately 95% of them appearing once. The CDR3 length is 15 residues. Germline trimming cut 5 bases from V and 5 bases from J; bases unmatched to any gene: 6. Germline CDR1 is MDHEN and CDR2 is SYDVKM.

The clonotype comes from a woman aged 25 to 39 in good health. The V and J genes are TRBV28 and TRBJ2-1; 10 bases agree with TRBD2. The sample taken for sequencing was naive CD8+ T cells sorted from blood. The CDR3 loop reads CASSLRTSGNNEQFF. CDR3 bases: TGTGCCAGCAGTCTGAGGACTAGCGGAAACAATGAGCAGTTCTTC.